The sequence of this T cell receptor beta chain was determined in a study of cytomegalovirus exposure and HLA in healthy donors. Findings of the study overall: One later analysis reportedly identified an Asian-associated ancestry cluster that showed fewer N-insertions than the roughly 700-donor mean. Earlier findings revealed that most TCR beta V segments proved productive either about 87% or about 30% of the time.

The CDR3 covers 15 residues. Trimming at V came to 4 bases and at J to 9 bases, leaving 12 bases not matched to a gene. Germline values: CDR1 GTSNPN, CDR2 SVGIG (reference sequence). On this clone itself: Its target is unknown.

The PCR had 60 Vbeta and 13 Jbeta primers. TCRdb's table, derived via immunoSEQ multiplex PCR, lists solely in-frame clones and lacks some. The sample shows under 250,000 clones, approximately 82% of them seen only once. The sequence was obtained from a male donor in good health and CMV-seronegative. Sequenced input: PBMCs. This chain links TRBV30 with TRBJ2-1; 10 nucleotides match TRBD2. The DNA of the CDR3 is TGTGCCTGGACCCTTAGCGGGAGGTTGTGGGGTGAGCAGTTCTTC. It specifies CAWTLSGRLWGEQFF.